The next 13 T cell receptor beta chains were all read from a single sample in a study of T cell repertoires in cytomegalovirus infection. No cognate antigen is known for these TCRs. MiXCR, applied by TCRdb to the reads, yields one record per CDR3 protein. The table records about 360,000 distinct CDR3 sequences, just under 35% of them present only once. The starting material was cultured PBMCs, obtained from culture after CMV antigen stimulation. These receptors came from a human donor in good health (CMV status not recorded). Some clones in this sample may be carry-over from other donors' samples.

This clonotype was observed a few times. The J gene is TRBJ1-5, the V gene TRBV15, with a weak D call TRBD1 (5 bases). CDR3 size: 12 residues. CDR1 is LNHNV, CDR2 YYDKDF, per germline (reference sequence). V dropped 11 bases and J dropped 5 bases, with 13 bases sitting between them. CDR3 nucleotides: TGTGCCGCAGGGACTCCCGATCAGCCCCAGCATTTT. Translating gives CAAGTPDQPQHF.

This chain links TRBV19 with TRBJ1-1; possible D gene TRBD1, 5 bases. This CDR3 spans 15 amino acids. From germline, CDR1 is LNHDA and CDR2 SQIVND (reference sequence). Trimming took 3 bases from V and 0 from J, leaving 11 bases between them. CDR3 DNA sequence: TGTGCCAGTAGTATCCAGGGTGTCATGAACACTGAAGCTTTCTTT. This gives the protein CASSIQGVMNTEAFF.

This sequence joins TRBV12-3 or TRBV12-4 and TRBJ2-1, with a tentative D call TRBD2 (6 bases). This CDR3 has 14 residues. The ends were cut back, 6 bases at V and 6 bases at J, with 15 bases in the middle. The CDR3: CASSIDGSGNEQFF. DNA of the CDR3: TGTGCCAGCAGCATTGACGGGAGCGGCAATGAGCAGTTCTTC.

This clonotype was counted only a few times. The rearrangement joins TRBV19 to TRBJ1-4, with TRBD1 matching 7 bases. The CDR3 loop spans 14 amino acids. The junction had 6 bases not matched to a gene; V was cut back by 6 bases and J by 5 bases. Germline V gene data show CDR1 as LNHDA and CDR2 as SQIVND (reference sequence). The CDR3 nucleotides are TGTGCCAGTAGAAGGGGACAGAAAAATGAAAAACTGTTTTTT. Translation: CASRRGQKNEKLFF.

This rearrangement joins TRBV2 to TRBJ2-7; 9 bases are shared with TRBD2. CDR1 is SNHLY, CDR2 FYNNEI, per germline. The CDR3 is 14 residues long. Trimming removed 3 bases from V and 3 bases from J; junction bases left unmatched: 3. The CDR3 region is CASSDLTSGYEQYF. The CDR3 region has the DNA TGTGCCAGCAGTGACTTGACTAGCGGCTACGAGCAGTACTTC.

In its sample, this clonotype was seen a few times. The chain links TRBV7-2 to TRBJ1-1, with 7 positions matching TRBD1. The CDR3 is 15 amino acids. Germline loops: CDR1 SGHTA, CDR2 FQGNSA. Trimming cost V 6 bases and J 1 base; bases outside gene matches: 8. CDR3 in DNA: TGTGCCAGCAGGGACACAGGGGCCGGGAACACTGAAGCTTTCTTT. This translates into CASRDTGAGNTEAFF.

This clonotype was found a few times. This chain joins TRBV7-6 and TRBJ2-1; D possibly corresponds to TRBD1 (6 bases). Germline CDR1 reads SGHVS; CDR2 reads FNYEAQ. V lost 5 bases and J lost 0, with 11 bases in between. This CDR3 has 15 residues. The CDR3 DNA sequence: TGTGCCAGCAGCACAGGACAGAGCTCCTACAATGAGCAGTTCTTC. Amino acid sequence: CASSTGQSSYNEQFF.

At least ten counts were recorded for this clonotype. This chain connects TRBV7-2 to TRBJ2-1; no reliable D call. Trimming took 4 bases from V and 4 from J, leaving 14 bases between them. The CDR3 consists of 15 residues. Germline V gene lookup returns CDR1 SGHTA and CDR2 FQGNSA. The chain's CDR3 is CASSSNTPGYNEQFF. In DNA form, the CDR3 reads TGTGCCAGCAGCTCCAACACCCCAGGTTACAATGAGCAGTTCTTC.

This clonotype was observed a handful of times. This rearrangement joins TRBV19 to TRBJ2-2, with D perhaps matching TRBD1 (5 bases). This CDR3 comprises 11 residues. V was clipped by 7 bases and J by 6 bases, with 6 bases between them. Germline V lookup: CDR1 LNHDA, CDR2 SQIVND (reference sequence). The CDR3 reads CASTGSGELFF. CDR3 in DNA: TGTGCCAGTACAGGGTCCGGGGAGCTGTTTTTT.

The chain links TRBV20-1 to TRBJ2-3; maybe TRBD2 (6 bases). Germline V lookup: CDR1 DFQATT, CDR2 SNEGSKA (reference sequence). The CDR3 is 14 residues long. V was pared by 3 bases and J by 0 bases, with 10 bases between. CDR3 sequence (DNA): TGCAGTGCTAGTGCCGCGGGAAGCACAGATACGCAGTATTTT. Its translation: CSASAAGSTDTQYF.

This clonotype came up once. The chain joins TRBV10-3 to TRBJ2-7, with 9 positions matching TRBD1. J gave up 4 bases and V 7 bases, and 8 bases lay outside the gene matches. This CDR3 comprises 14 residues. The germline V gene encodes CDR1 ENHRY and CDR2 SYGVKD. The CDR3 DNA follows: TGTGCCATCAACCCGGGACAGGGCGGGTACGAGCAGTACTTC. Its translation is CAINPGQGGYEQYF.

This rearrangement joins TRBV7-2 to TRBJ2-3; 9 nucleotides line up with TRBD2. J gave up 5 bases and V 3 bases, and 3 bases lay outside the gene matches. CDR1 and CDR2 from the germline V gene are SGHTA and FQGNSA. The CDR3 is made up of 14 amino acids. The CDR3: CASSFGGRVDTQYF. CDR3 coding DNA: TGTGCCAGCAGCTTCGGCGGGAGGGTAGATACGCAGTATTTT. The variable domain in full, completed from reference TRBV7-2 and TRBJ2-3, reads GAGVSQSPSNKVTEKGKDVELRCDPISGHTALYWYRQSLGQGLEFLIYFQGNSAPDKSGLPSDRFSAERTGGSVSTLTIQRTQQEDSAVYLCASSFGGRVDTQYFGPGTRLTVL.

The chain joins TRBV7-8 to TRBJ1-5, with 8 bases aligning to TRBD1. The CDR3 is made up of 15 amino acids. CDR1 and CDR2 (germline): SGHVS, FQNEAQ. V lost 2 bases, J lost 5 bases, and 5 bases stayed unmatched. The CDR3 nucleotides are TGTGCCAGCAGCTTATCTCCGGGACAGGATCAGCCCCAGCATTTT. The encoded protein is CASSLSPGQDQPQHF.